The clone carrying this T cell receptor (beta chain) was seen once. This sample was included in a study of blood T cell repertoires in COVID-19. Per the germline V gene, CDR1 is SGHDT and CDR2 is YYEEEE. Unmatched junction bases numbered 4, after V lost 3 bases and J lost 8 bases. The CDR3 has 13 residues. In the original workflow: Using reference gene primer amplification, nucleated cell counts were estimated. Profiled with immunoSEQ multiplex PCR; TCRdb holds only in-frame clones, not every one. Clone size and the V and J calls come from that table; the DNA yielded D and trimming. The repertoire holds about 340,000 clones, with approximately 90% as singletons.

The V gene is TRBV5-6, the J gene TRBJ2-2; the match to TRBD2 covers 7 bases. The TCR originated in a woman aged 18-30 years who had recovered from COVID-19. The material sequenced was peripheral blood. CDR3 region: CASSWGGRGELFF. CDR3 DNA: TGTGCCAGCAGCTGGGGCGGGAGAGGGGAGCTGTTTTTT.